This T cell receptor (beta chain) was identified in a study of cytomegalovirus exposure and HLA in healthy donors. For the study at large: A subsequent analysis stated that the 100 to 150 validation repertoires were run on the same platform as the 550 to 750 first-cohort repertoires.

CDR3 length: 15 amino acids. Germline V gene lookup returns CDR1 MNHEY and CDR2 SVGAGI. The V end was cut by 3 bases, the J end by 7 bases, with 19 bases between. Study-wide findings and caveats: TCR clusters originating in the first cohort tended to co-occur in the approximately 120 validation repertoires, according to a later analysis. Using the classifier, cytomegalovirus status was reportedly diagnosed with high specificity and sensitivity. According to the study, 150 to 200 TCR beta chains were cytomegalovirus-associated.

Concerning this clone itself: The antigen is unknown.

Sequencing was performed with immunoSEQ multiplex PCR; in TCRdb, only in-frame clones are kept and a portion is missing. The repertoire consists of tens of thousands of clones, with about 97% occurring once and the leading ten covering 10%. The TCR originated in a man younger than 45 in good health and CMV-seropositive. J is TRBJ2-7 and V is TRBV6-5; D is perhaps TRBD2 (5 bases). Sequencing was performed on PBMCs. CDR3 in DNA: TGTGCCAGCAGTTATGGGAGTAGCGATCCTATAGAGCAGTACTTC. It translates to CASSYGSSDPIEQYF.